The rows below give T cell receptor beta chains drawn from one sample of a study of blood T cells in healthy people across ages. TCRdb called the 5' RACE reads again in MiXCR, with one record for every CDR3 protein. The table lists about 680,000 distinct CDR3 sequences, around 48% of them singletons. The sample consisted of blood. The origin of the receptors is a woman aged 55-75 years in good health. Both conserved end residues are part of each CDR3. The D gene is left open where the match is weak. A row's size may be missing; if present it is once, few, many or a size class.

TRBD1 TRBJ1-2 NA TRBV5-6 CASTNWDRGHDGYTF TGTGCCAGTACTAATTGGGACAGGGGGCATGATGGCTACACCTTC
TRBD2 TRBJ2-1 NA TRBV20-1 CSASGLADPSMQFF TGCAGTGCTAGCGGCCTAGCGGATCCCTCCATGCAGTTCTTC
NA TRBJ1-1 once TRBV7-9 CASSSLINWAFF TGTGCCAGCAGCTCGCTCATTAACTGGGCTTTCTTT
NA TRBJ2-7 NA TRBV6-5 CASSYSAGVDEQYF TGTGCCAGCAGTTACTCCGCGGGTGTCGACGAGCAGTACTTC
NA TRBJ2-7 NA TRBV2 CASTRTEVGEQYF TGTGCCAGCACCCGGACAGAAGTGGGCGAGCAGTACTTC
NA TRBJ2-5 NA TRBV7-8 CASRIWREGETQYF TGTGCCAGCCGGATTTGGAGGGAAGGGGAGACCCAGTACTTC
NA TRBJ1-6 NA TRBV4-2 CASRPQGLYNSPLHF TGTGCCAGCAGGCCCCAGGGCCTATATAATTCACCCCTCCACTTT
NA TRBJ2-3 NA TRBV4-3 CASSQDWGLDTQYF TGCGCCAGCAGCCAAGATTGGGGCTTAGATACGCAGTATTTT
TRBD1 TRBJ1-1 once TRBV29-1 CSVRQGRVTEAFF TGCAGCGTGCGACAGGGTAGGGTCACTGAAGCTTTCTTT
TRBD2 TRBJ2-2 NA TRBV29-1 CSVVTSGISGELFF TGCAGCGTCGTTACTAGCGGGATATCCGGGGAGCTGTTTTTT
TRBD2 TRBJ2-1 NA TRBV2 CASGSGTSAVDEQFF TGTGCCAGCGGTTCGGGGACTAGCGCTGTAGATGAGCAGTTCTTC
TRBD2 TRBJ2-7 NA TRBV20-1 CSARNLAGGPYNEQYF TGCAGTGCTAGAAATCTAGCGGGAGGTCCCTACAATGAGCAGTACTTC
TRBD2 TRBJ2-1 many TRBV6-1 CASTNSGSDHNEQFF TGTGCCAGCACCAATAGCGGGAGCGACCACAATGAGCAGTTCTTC
NA TRBJ1-5 NA TRBV12-3/TRBV12-4 CASSLVDRVANNQPQHF TGTGCCAGCAGTTTAGTTGACCGCGTAGCGAACAATCAGCCCCAGCATTTT
TRBD2 TRBJ2-7 few TRBV4-2 CASSQGLAGTYGQYF TGTGCCAGCAGCCAAGGACTAGCGGGGACATACGGGCAGTACTTC
NA TRBJ2-5 few TRBV20-1 CSAIQGGETQYF TGCAGTGCTATACAGGGTGGTGAGACCCAGTACTTC
TRBD1 TRBJ2-7 once TRBV2 CASSEGQMVYYEQYF TGTGCCAGCAGTGAGGGACAGATGGTATACTACGAGCAGTACTTC
TRBD2 TRBJ2-1 few TRBV9 CASSAAGVFYNEQFF TGTGCCAGCAGCGCAGCGGGAGTTTTCTACAATGAGCAGTTCTTC
TRBD2 TRBJ2-3 NA TRBV4-3 CASSQGPGGPGTDTQYF TGCGCCAGCAGCCAAGGCCCGGGAGGGCCGGGCACAGATACGCAGTATTTT
NA TRBJ2-7 many TRBV25-1 CASSARYEQYF TGTGCCAGCAGTGCAAGATACGAGCAGTACTTC
TRBD1 TRBJ1-4 few TRBV29-1 CSVVSGGDEKLFF TGCAGCGTTGTCTCAGGGGGAGATGAAAAACTGTTTTTT
NA TRBJ1-4 NA TRBV18 CASSPGSTNEKLFF TGTGCCAGCTCTCCGGGTTCAACTAATGAAAAACTGTTTTTT
TRBD1 TRBJ2-3 few TRBV27 CASRRQGASTDTQYF TGTGCCAGCAGAAGACAGGGAGCTAGCACAGATACGCAGTATTTT
NA TRBJ2-7 few TRBV25-1 CASTRGKGGQRYEQYF TGTGCCAGCACCAGGGGCAAAGGGGGGCAGAGGTACGAGCAGTACTTC
NA TRBJ1-4 NA TRBV28 CASSFAGREKLFF TGTGCCAGCAGTTTTGCGGGGCGGGAAAAACTGTTTTTT
NA TRBJ2-3 NA TRBV9 CASSPGTLGRGDTQYF TGTGCCAGCAGCCCAGGGACACTAGGAAGGGGAGATACGCAGTATTTT
TRBD1 TRBJ1-1 NA TRBV20-1 CSARDVRQGSFKAFF TGCAGTGCTAGAGATGTGAGACAGGGGAGTTTCAAGGCTTTCTTT
TRBD2 TRBJ2-2 NA TRBV29-1 CSVGGTSGRNTGELFF TGCAGCGTCGGGGGGACTAGCGGGAGAAACACCGGGGAGCTGTTTTTT
TRBD1 TRBJ2-7 few TRBV11-2 CASSLAAGGDEQYF TGTGCCAGCAGCTTAGCTGCAGGGGGCGACGAGCAGTACTTC
TRBD2 TRBJ2-1 NA TRBV6-5 CASSRGRTSGGNEQFF TGTGCCAGCAGTCGAGGTCGCACTAGCGGGGGAAATGAGCAGTTCTTC
NA TRBJ2-1 NA TRBV7-8 CASSLEPGRSAEQFF TGTGCCAGCAGCTTAGAACCGGGGCGAAGCGCGGAGCAGTTCTTC
TRBD1 TRBJ1-2 NA TRBV27 CASSARQGAVSGSNYGYTF TGTGCCAGCAGTGCACGACAGGGGGCTGTATCGGGATCGAACTATGGCTATACCTTC
NA TRBJ2-1 NA TRBV7-9 CASSSRTSTDEQFF TGTGCCAGCAGCTCCAGAACTAGTACTGATGAGCAGTTCTTC
NA TRBJ2-3 NA TRBV7-2 CASSSGSAADTQYF TGTGCCAGCAGCTCAGGATCAGCCGCAGATACGCAGTATTTT
NA TRBJ2-5 NA TRBV9 CASSVRALETQYF TGTGCCAGCAGCGTGAGGGCCCTCGAGACCCAGTACTTC
NA TRBJ1-4 NA TRBV28 CASSSQRRGEKLFF TGTGCCAGCAGTTCCCAGAGGAGGGGTGAAAAACTGTTTTTT
NA TRBJ2-4 NA TRBV5-1 CASSLDPGNIQYF TGCGCCAGCAGCTTGGATCCGGGAAACATTCAGTACTTC
TRBD1 TRBJ2-1 NA TRBV7-2 CASSLTWTGYSYNEQFF TGTGCCAGCAGCTTAACCTGGACAGGATATTCCTACAATGAGCAGTTCTTC
NA TRBJ2-3 few TRBV29-1 CSVVDTDTQYF TGCAGCGTTGTCGACACAGATACGCAGTATTTT
TRBD2 TRBJ2-3 few TRBV5-1 CASSLVGSAGGIGDTQYF TGCGCCAGCAGCTTGGTTGGGAGTGCGGGAGGAATAGGAGATACGCAGTATTTT
TRBD1 TRBJ2-5 NA TRBV29-1 CSVESGQSYNEQYF TGCAGCGTTGAATCGGGACAGTCCTACAATGAGCAGTACTTC
NA TRBJ2-5 NA TRBV25-1 CASSDGSVETQYF TGTGCCAGCAGTGACGGTTCCGTGGAGACCCAGTACTTC